One TCR beta chain is described in this entry. No cognate antigen has been identified for it. No clone much larger than this one lies a single base away; base qualities are absent. The trial excluded patients who had a history of autoimmune disease or who were on systemic immunosuppression. In every dose cohort, peripheral blood was drawn for TCR sequencing at baseline, cycle 4 day 1, and cycle 7 day 1. The samples were drawn from a first-in-human, open-label, multicenter phase I dose-escalation trial of ivuxolimab. Adults with locally advanced or metastatic melanoma, renal cell carcinoma, hepatocellular carcinoma or head and neck squamous cell carcinoma were enrolled in the trial. Before TCR sequencing, CD4+ and CD8+ T cells were separately sorted from peripheral blood. The sample belongs to a study of OX40 agonist ivuxolimab in advanced cancers. About the investigation overall: Ivuxolimab, which targeted the costimulatory receptor OX40 (CD134), was an agonistic, fully human IgG2 monoclonal antibody. Intravenous ivuxolimab was administered to patients every 2 weeks at six dose levels: 0.01, 0.1, 0.3, 1.5, 3 and 10 mg/kg. The monotherapy dose-escalation portion (N ≈ 50 patients) of the phase I ivuxolimab trial is reported in the paper. Of the roughly 52 dose-escalation patients, hepatocellular carcinoma was present in approximately 20, melanoma in approximately 15, renal cell carcinoma in 9 and head and neck cancer in 9. The dose-escalation cohort was almost 85% male with a mean age of approximately 59 years, ranging from about 20 to 85. Patients were allowed to have had prior anti-PD-1, anti-PD-L1 or anti-CTLA-4 therapy, and less than 45% of the dose-escalation patients had previously received checkpoint inhibitors. Three dose-escalation patients achieved partial responses, one with hepatocellular carcinoma and two with cutaneous melanoma. The purpose of peripheral TCRbeta sequencing was to test whether ivuxolimab changed TCR sequence diversity and led to clonal T-cell expansion.

Broader findings and caveats from the paper: Low levels of normalized T-cell clonal expansion were also seen in some patients who did not respond. After ivuxolimab, more expanded clones were found on average in CD8+ T cells than in CD4+ T cells. In partial responders in the 0.1-3.0 mg/kg groups, normalized peripheral clonal expansion was found to be among the lowest, especially among CD8+ T cells. At doses from 0.1 to 3.0 mg/kg, clonal expansion was seen in both CD4+ and CD8+ blood T cells between baseline and week 6. The antigen specificity of the clonally expanded peripheral T cells was not determined.

Based on the germline V gene (reference sequence), the CDR1 and CDR2 sequences are PRHDT and FYEKMQ. Relative to germline, V is 1 base shorter and J is 4 bases shorter, with 11 bases between their ends. Including cysteine and phenylalanine, the CDR3 has 14 amino acids. The read is trimmed to its CDR3 DNA, 42 bases read in frame from base 1. To sequence the TCRbeta CDR3 region, genomic DNA was isolated from the sorted cells. The immunoSEQ Assay was used to sequence the TCRbeta CDR3 regions. Not all clones reach the TCRdb copy of this immuneACCESS table, which keeps in-frame sequences only. Checked studies attribute under half of the gap to unresolved V genes and leave the rest unexplained. The sample table shows around 100,000 clones, and over 75% are seen once. Less than 0.2% of the sample rests with the top ten.

The specimen comprised CD4+ or CD8+ T cells sorted from blood, sampled in a trial of the OX40 agonist ivuxolimab. The receptor chain draws on TRBV13 and TRBJ2-7; the D gene is perhaps TRBD2, from 5 matching bases. The source is an adult with an advanced solid tumor such as melanoma, head and neck, liver or kidney cancer. In nucleotides, the sequence is TGTGCCAGCAGCTTAGCCCCCTCGGGGTACGAGCAGTACTTC. This translates into CASSLAPSGYEQYF.